The 21 T cell receptor beta chains below all came from one sample that was sequenced in a study of cytomegalovirus exposure and HLA in healthy donors. The protocol was immunoSEQ multiplex PCR, while the TCRdb copy is restricted to in-frame clones and leaves out a portion. The table shows some 270,000 clones, with 80% to 90% occurring only once. Specimen: PBMCs. These TCRs come from a woman younger than 35 in good health and CMV-seronegative.

The chain links TRBV30 to TRBJ2-5; TRBD2 aligns across 7 bases. The trim removed 4 bases at V and 5 bases at J, leaving 4 bases unmatched. The CDR3 loop spans 12 amino acids. The germline V gene encodes CDR1 GTSNPN and CDR2 SVGIG (reference sequence). The DNA of the CDR3 is TGTGCCTGGAATGGGGGAGGGGAGACCCAGTACTTC. This encodes CAWNGGGETQYF.

The chain links TRBV7-2 to TRBJ1-2; 9 bases map to TRBD1. In germline, CDR1 is SGHTA, CDR2 FQGNSA. The length of the CDR3 is 15 residues. J was trimmed by 1 base and V by 6 bases; bases with no gene match: 6. The CDR3 DNA reads as TGTGCCAGCAGATACCCGGGACAGGGTAACTATGGCTACACCTTC. Residues: CASRYPGQGNYGYTF.

This chain links TRBV6-5 with TRBJ1-5, with 7 bases identical to TRBD1. Germline CDR1 is MNHEY and CDR2 is SVGAGI. Unmatched junction bases numbered 3, after V lost 5 bases and J lost 5 bases. The CDR3 is 13 residues long. CDR3 DNA sequence: TGTGCCAGCAGTCAGGGGGGATATCAGCCCCAGCATTTT. Residues: CASSQGGYQPQHF.

The chain is built from TRBV29-1 and TRBJ1-1; TRBD1 agrees at 9 bases. The CDR3 length is 13 residues. V lost 6 bases to trimming and J lost 3 bases; unmatched junction nucleotides: 5. Germline values: CDR1 SQVTM, CDR2 ANQGSEA. The CDR3 region is CSVPGQGYTEAFF. The CDR3 DNA reads TGCAGCGTACCGGGACAGGGATACACTGAAGCTTTCTTT.

The CDR3 spells CASRKTSPRETQYF. CDR3 sequence (DNA): TGTGCCAGCAGAAAAACTAGTCCCAGGGAGACCCAGTACTTC. The chain links TRBV6-5 to TRBJ2-5; D might be TRBD2 (5 bases). Trimming removed 6 bases from V and 5 bases from J, with 16 bases in between. The CDR3 runs to 14 residues. Germline loops: CDR1 MNHEY, CDR2 SVGAGI.

This chain links TRBV10-3 with TRBJ1-1; 7 bases agree with TRBD1. The germline gives CDR1 ENHRY, CDR2 SYGVKD. This CDR3 has 18 residues. The ends lost 7 bases at V and 4 bases at J; junction bases unmatched: 21. CDR3 sequence reads: CAIIPYNPGQLGFTEAFF. In nucleotides, the CDR3 is TGTGCCATCATCCCATATAATCCGGGACAGCTAGGTTTCACTGAAGCTTTCTTT.

The J gene is TRBJ1-5, the V gene TRBV28; D remains ambiguous. V shed 5 bases and J shed 7 bases, with 12 bases lying between them. CDR3 length: 13 residues. Looked up from germline, CDR1 is MDHEN and CDR2 is SYDVKM. CDR3 residues: CASSRGRRQPQHF. CDR3 bases: TGTGCCAGCAGTAGAGGACGGAGGCAGCCCCAGCATTTT.

The chain combines TRBV4-1 with TRBJ1-1; no firm D call. Trimming stripped 0 bases from V and 1 base from J, with 12 bases between. Germline assignment: CDR1 MGHRA and CDR2 YSYEKL. CDR3 length equals 16 residues. The CDR3 sequence is CASSQDRHLSNTEAFF. The CDR3 bases are TGCGCCAGCAGCCAAGATCGACACCTTTCGAACACTGAAGCTTTCTTT.

The chain combines TRBV27 with TRBJ2-2, with TRBD2 matching 16 bases. Germline V gene data show CDR1 as MNHEY and CDR2 as SMNVEV (reference sequence). V lost 9 bases to trimming and J lost 6 bases; unmatched junction nucleotides: 10. The CDR3 totals 17 residues. CDR3 sequence reads: CARAGTSGRAHPGELFF. CDR3 coding DNA: TGTGCCAGAGCCGGGACTAGCGGGAGGGCCCACCCCGGGGAGCTGTTTTTT.

The J gene is TRBJ2-7, the V gene TRBV6-5; 9 nucleotides match TRBD1. Germline assignment: CDR1 MNHEY and CDR2 SVGAGI. V lost 5 bases to trimming and J lost 4 bases; unmatched junction nucleotides: 6. CDR3 length equals 14 residues. DNA for the CDR3: TGTGCCAGCAGTCCGGGACAGGGAGGGTACGAGCAGTACTTC. As protein: CASSPGQGGYEQYF.

V gene TRBV7-3 combines with J gene TRBJ2-7; 9 nucleotides align to TRBD1. The germline CDR1 and CDR2 sequences are SGHTA and FQGTGA. J was trimmed by 3 bases and V by 6 bases; bases with no gene match: 9. CDR3 length: 15 amino acids. CDR3 amino acids: CASSLSGTGSYEQYF. CDR3 nucleotide sequence: TGTGCCAGCAGTTTGAGCGGGACAGGGAGCTACGAGCAGTACTTC.

V and J are TRBV4-1 and TRBJ1-4, with D possibly being TRBD1 (5 bases). This CDR3 spans 17 amino acids. In germline, CDR1 is MGHRA, CDR2 YSYEKL. The V and J ends lost 0 bases and 0 bases respectively, with 11 bases between them. The CDR3 nucleotides are TGCGCCAGCAGCCAAGAGTACAGGTTCGCAACTAATGAAAAACTGTTTTTT. It yields the protein CASSQEYRFATNEKLFF.

The rearrangement uses TRBV6-5 and TRBJ1-2; perhaps TRBD1 as D (6 bases). Trimming stripped 4 bases from V and 2 bases from J, with 11 bases between. Looked up from germline, CDR1 is MNHEY and CDR2 is SVGAGI. The CDR3 sequence is 14 residues long. The CDR3 loop reads CASSSRDTNYGYTF. The DNA of the CDR3 is TGTGCCAGCAGTTCCCGGGACACCAACTATGGCTACACCTTC.

The chain combines TRBV7-9 with TRBJ2-1; a possible D gene is TRBD2 (7 bases). V dropped 4 bases and J dropped 8 bases, with 21 bases sitting between them. Germline lookup yields CDR1 SEHNR and CDR2 FQNEAQ (reference sequence). CDR3 length equals 16 residues. The CDR3 region is CASSSTLRGANYEQFF. In nucleotides, the CDR3 is TGTGCCAGCAGCTCCACCCTCCGGGGGGCCAACTATGAGCAGTTCTTC.

The chain combines TRBV6-5 with TRBJ2-3; 10 bases agree with TRBD2. J lost 4 bases, V lost 2 bases, and 3 bases had no gene match. CDR1 and CDR2 from the germline V gene are MNHEY and SVGAGI. This CDR3 contains 15 residues. CDR3 sequence reads: CASSYRGTSADTQYF. CDR3 DNA sequence: TGTGCCAGCAGTTACCGGGGGACTAGCGCAGATACGCAGTATTTT.

The chain couples TRBV5-1 to TRBJ2-5; TRBD2 might be the D (6 bases). The V end lost 2 bases, the J end lost 3 bases, and 14 bases lay between the germline ends. The CDR3 has 15 amino acids. Germline V CDR1 and CDR2: SGHRS, YFSETQ. CDR3 sequence reads: CASSFAGIIKETQYF. The DNA of the CDR3 is TGCGCCAGCAGCTTCGCGGGGATCATAAAAGAGACCCAGTACTTC.

V usage is TRBV30 and J usage is TRBJ1-3, with 9 nucleotides matching TRBD1. Germline lookup yields CDR1 GTSNPN and CDR2 SVGIG (reference sequence). CDR3 length equals 15 residues. V shed 2 bases and J 4 bases; nucleotides not matched to a gene: 6. DNA of the CDR3: TGTGCCTGGAGTCTTAACAGGGGGCGCGGAAACACCATATATTTT. Translated, it gives CAWSLNRGRGNTIYF.

The chain is built from TRBV7-3 and TRBJ2-5; D is ambiguous. V was clipped by 1 base and J by 5 bases, with 11 bases between them. CDR3 size: 14 residues. Germline-derived CDR1 and CDR2 are SGHTA and FQGTGA. CDR3 loop: CASSLRQGSETQYF. In DNA form, the CDR3 reads TGTGCCAGCAGCTTAAGACAAGGATCGGAGACCCAGTACTTC.

J is TRBJ2-5 and V is TRBV18; D is perhaps TRBD1 (7 bases). Germline lookup yields CDR1 KGHSH and CDR2 LQKENI. Deletions cut 2 bases from V and 8 bases from J, with 15 bases between. This CDR3 has 14 residues. The CDR3 protein is CASSPAGQRATQYF. The DNA for the CDR3 is TGTGCCAGCTCACCAGCGGGACAGCGGGCAACCCAGTACTTC. Using reference TRBV18 and TRBJ2-5 for the parts outside the CDR3, the full variable domain is NAGVMQNPRHLVRRRGQEARLRCSPMKGHSHVYWYRQLPEEGLKFMVYLQKENIIDESGMPKERFSAEFPKEGPSILRIQQVVRGDSAAYFCASSPAGQRATQYFGPGTRLLVL.

The rearrangement joins TRBV25-1 to TRBJ2-7; TRBD2 matches 7 bases. The germline gives CDR1 MGHDK, CDR2 SYGVNS. The trim removed 7 bases at V and 3 bases at J, leaving 12 bases unmatched. This CDR3 has 15 residues. CDR3 nucleotide sequence: TGTGCCAGCACATCCCAATCCAGCGGGGTCTACGAGCAGTACTTC. As protein: CASTSQSSGVYEQYF.

J is TRBJ2-1 and V is TRBV7-8, with 9 bases identical to TRBD2. Germline V gene lookup returns CDR1 SGHVS and CDR2 FQNEAQ. With 5 bases clipped from V and 10 bases from J, the junction kept 12 bases outside the gene matches. This CDR3 has 15 residues. The CDR3 DNA is TGTGCCAGCAGCGGTAGTCTAGCGGGGAGGGAGGAGCAGTTCTTC. Protein product: CASSGSLAGREEQFF.